A selection of T cell receptor beta chains follows, all from one sample in a study of blood T cell repertoires in COVID-19. TCRdb's table, derived via immunoSEQ multiplex PCR, lists solely in-frame clones and lacks some. The data hold more than 400,000 clones, with 80% to 90% observed a single time. The source material was peripheral blood. Receptors were obtained from a human donor in a cohort sampled during active COVID-19. The CDR3 runs from the conserved cysteine through the conserved F or W. The D gene is left open where the match is weak. The size entry is marked missing in some rows and otherwise reads once, few, many or a size class.

clone size: -; V gene: TRBV11-3; D gene: -; J gene: TRBJ2-7; CDR3 DNA: TGTGCCAGCAGCGAAGACGGAGCCTCCTACGAGCAGTACTTC; CDR3 protein: CASSEDGASYEQYF
clone size: -; V gene: TRBV6-5; D gene: -; J gene: TRBJ1-2; CDR3 DNA: TGTGCCAGCAGAATGCCAGGGGACGGCTATGGCTACACCTTC; CDR3 protein: CASRMPGDGYGYTF
clone size: -; V gene: TRBV5-4; D gene: -; J gene: TRBJ2-5; CDR3 DNA: TGTGCCAGCAGCTTAGACACAGAGACCCAGTACTTC; CDR3 protein: CASSLDTETQYF
clone size: -; V gene: TRBV5-1; D gene: -; J gene: TRBJ2-5; CDR3 DNA: TGCGCCAGCAGCTTGGTTCCACCAGGTCTGGCCGACCAAGAGACCCAGTACTTC; CDR3 protein: CASSLVPPGLADQETQYF
clone size: -; V gene: TRBV24-1; D gene: TRBD1; J gene: TRBJ2-3; CDR3 DNA: TGTGCCACCAGTGAAGGGACAGTTACGGATACGCAGTATTTT; CDR3 protein: CATSEGTVTDTQYF
clone size: -; V gene: TRBV30; D gene: TRBD1; J gene: TRBJ2-1; CDR3 DNA: TGTGCCTGGAGTGATATAAGTAGGACAGGCAATGAGCAGTTCTTC; CDR3 protein: CAWSDISRTGNEQFF
clone size: -; V gene: TRBV6-5; D gene: TRBD2; J gene: TRBJ2-1; CDR3 DNA: TGTGCCAGCAGCCGGGGACTAGCCAATCGTAAGTTCTTC; CDR3 protein: CASSRGLANRKFF
clone size: -; V gene: TRBV6-5; D gene: -; J gene: TRBJ2-7; CDR3 DNA: TGTGCCAGCAACCCCGACCAGGCCGCGTGGTACGAGCAGTACTTC; CDR3 protein: CASNPDQAAWYEQYF
clone size: -; V gene: TRBV9; D gene: -; J gene: TRBJ1-3; CDR3 DNA: TGTGCCAGCAGAAACAGGGGAAACACCATATATTTT; CDR3 protein: CASRNRGNTIYF
clone size: -; V gene: TRBV3-1/TRBV3-2; D gene: -; J gene: TRBJ1-1; CDR3 DNA: TGTGCCAGCAGCCAAGGTACAGTCTACATTGAAGCTTTCTTT; CDR3 protein: CASSQGTVYIEAFF
clone size: -; V gene: TRBV24-1; D gene: TRBD2; J gene: TRBJ2-1; CDR3 DNA: TGTGCCACCAGGGGCGCAGGACTAGCGGGAGGCCGAGAGGATGAGCAGTTCTTC; CDR3 protein: CATRGAGLAGGREDEQFF
clone size: -; V gene: TRBV4-3; D gene: -; J gene: TRBJ1-1; CDR3 DNA: TGCGCCAGCAGCCAAACTGTCTTCGGGGGAAACACTGAAGCTTTCTTT; CDR3 protein: CASSQTVFGGNTEAFF
clone size: -; V gene: TRBV30; D gene: -; J gene: TRBJ2-4; CDR3 DNA: TGTGCCTGCCTAGATGGCGGGTACAAAAACATTCAGTACTTC; CDR3 protein: CACLDGGYKNIQYF
clone size: -; V gene: TRBV7-2; D gene: TRBD1; J gene: TRBJ2-7; CDR3 DNA: TGTGCCAGCAGCTTAGGGGGACAGGGTCACTCTATTTACTACGAGCAGTACTTC; CDR3 protein: CASSLGGQGHSIYYEQYF
clone size: -; V gene: TRBV7-6; D gene: TRBD2; J gene: TRBJ2-1; CDR3 DNA: TGTGCCAGCAGCTTAGCGACGGCTAGCGGGCCCCATGGGGAGCAGTTCTTC; CDR3 protein: CASSLATASGPHGEQFF
clone size: -; V gene: TRBV2; D gene: -; J gene: TRBJ2-5; CDR3 DNA: TGTGCCAGCACTGAAAACATACCAGGCGAGACCCAGTACTTC; CDR3 protein: CASTENIPGETQYF
clone size: once; V gene: TRBV6-5; D gene: TRBD1; J gene: TRBJ1-2; CDR3 DNA: TGTGCCAGCAGCTGGACAGGGAACTATGGCTACACCTTC; CDR3 protein: CASSWTGNYGYTF
clone size: -; V gene: TRBV11-2; D gene: -; J gene: TRBJ1-2; CDR3 DNA: TGTGCCAGCAGCTTAGACATGGGCAGAGGCTACACCTTC; CDR3 protein: CASSLDMGRGYTF
clone size: few; V gene: TRBV28; D gene: TRBD2; J gene: TRBJ2-1; CDR3 DNA: TGTGCCAGCAGCCCGGGAGGGAATAATGAGCAGTTCTTC; CDR3 protein: CASSPGGNNEQFF
clone size: -; V gene: TRBV28; D gene: -; J gene: TRBJ2-7; CDR3 DNA: TGTGCCAGCAGTTTAGGTTATGGGGCAGGCAAAAGATCCTACGAGCAGTACTTC; CDR3 protein: CASSLGYGAGKRSYEQYF
clone size: -; V gene: TRBV12-1; D gene: -; J gene: TRBJ1-1; CDR3 DNA: TGTGCCAGCAGCACTAGGCAGAACACTGAAGCTTTCTTT; CDR3 protein: CASSTRQNTEAFF
clone size: -; V gene: TRBV6-1; D gene: TRBD1; J gene: TRBJ2-5; CDR3 DNA: TGTGCCAGCAGTGCGGGGACAGCTCTTACCTTGTACCAAGAGACCCAGTACTTC; CDR3 protein: CASSAGTALTLYQETQYF
clone size: -; V gene: TRBV4-3; D gene: -; J gene: TRBJ2-7; CDR3 DNA: TGCGCCAGCAGCCAGGGAGGTACCTACGAGCAGTACTTC; CDR3 protein: CASSQGGTYEQYF
clone size: many; V gene: TRBV4-3; D gene: -; J gene: TRBJ2-1; CDR3 DNA: TGCGCCAGCAGCCCAGAAGGGGTAGCCACAGGTGGGGAGGACAATGAGCAGTTCTTC; CDR3 protein: CASSPEGVATGGEDNEQFF
clone size: -; V gene: TRBV7-9; D gene: -; J gene: TRBJ2-1; CDR3 DNA: TGTGCCAGCAGCTTAATCCTCACCGGCGGGGAGTACAATGAGCAGTTCTTC; CDR3 protein: CASSLILTGGEYNEQFF
clone size: once; V gene: TRBV21-1; D gene: -; J gene: TRBJ2-1; CDR3 DNA: TGTGCCAGCAGCAAAGGGTTGACAGGCCCCTTTTACAATGAGCAGTTCTTC; CDR3 protein: CASSKGLTGPFYNEQFF
clone size: -; V gene: TRBV30; D gene: -; J gene: TRBJ1-5; CDR3 DNA: TGTGCCTGGAGTACACCTGGAGGAGGTTATTATAGCAATCAGCCCCAGCATTTT; CDR3 protein: CAWSTPGGGYYSNQPQHF
clone size: many; V gene: TRBV3-1/TRBV3-2; D gene: TRBD1; J gene: TRBJ1-6; CDR3 DNA: TGTGCCAGCAGCCCCTCGGGACAGAATAATTCACCCCTCCACTTT; CDR3 protein: CASSPSGQNNSPLHF
clone size: once; V gene: TRBV12-3/TRBV12-4; D gene: -; J gene: TRBJ2-7; CDR3 DNA: TGTGCCAGCAGAAAGCTAACCTACGAGCAGTACTTC; CDR3 protein: CASRKLTYEQYF
clone size: -; V gene: TRBV3-1/TRBV3-2; D gene: -; J gene: TRBJ2-3; CDR3 DNA: TGTGCCAGCACCACGGGGGAGAGGGATACGCAGTATTTT; CDR3 protein: CASTTGERDTQYF
clone size: -; V gene: TRBV7-2; D gene: -; J gene: TRBJ1-2; CDR3 DNA: TGTGCCAGCAGCTCCTTAGTCTCAAATGGCTACACCTTC; CDR3 protein: CASSSLVSNGYTF